Below, 16 T cell receptor beta chains from the same sample are listed, as sequenced in a study of blood T cell repertoires in COVID-19. Data came from immunoSEQ multiplex PCR; TCRdb stores just in-frame clones and leaves some out. The sample carries about 190,000 clones, approximately 90% recorded once. The specimen was peripheral blood. The receptors originated from a human donor in a cohort sampled during active COVID-19.

The J gene is TRBJ2-5, the V gene TRBV5-1, with 9 bases aligning to TRBD2. The CDR3 loop spans 15 amino acids. The germline CDR1 and CDR2 sequences are SGHRS and YFSETQ. Losses at the gene ends were 3 bases for V and 2 bases for J; bases not matched to a gene: 5. The CDR3 DNA is TGCGCCAGCAGCTCCGGCACTAGCGGGCAAGAGACCCAGTACTTC. Encoded protein: CASSSGTSGQETQYF.

This clone is a singleton in its sample. V gene TRBV18 combines with J gene TRBJ1-1, with TRBD1 matching 7 bases. The CDR3 runs to 14 residues. The ends lost 3 bases at V and 1 base at J; junction bases unmatched: 2. The germline gives CDR1 KGHSH, CDR2 LQKENI. The CDR3 sequence is CASSPGQRNTEAFF. The CDR3, as DNA: TGTGCCAGCTCACCGGGACAGCGGAACACTGAAGCTTTCTTT.

To note about this clone: Germline and junction disagree at one end, which may indicate a read error. V usage is TRBV6-1 and J usage is TRBJ2-4; 8 nucleotides agree with TRBD2. The CDR3 extends over 15 amino acids. CDR1 MNHNS and CDR2 SASEGT come from the germline V gene. The chain's CDR3 is CASSEGGRAGVIQYF. DNA for the CDR3: TGTGCCAGCAGCGAAGGCGGTAGAGCGGGAGTTATTCAGTACTTC.

The chain is built from TRBV7-9 and TRBJ1-1, with D maybe TRBD1 (6 bases). The CDR3 runs to 14 residues. Germline V gene lookup returns CDR1 SEHNR and CDR2 FQNEAQ (reference sequence). Trimming cost V 3 bases and J 2 bases, with 10 bases left between them. CDR3 region: CASSFGTLNTEAFF. CDR3 in DNA: TGTGCCAGCAGCTTCGGGACACTTAACACTGAAGCTTTCTTT.

The chain couples TRBV27 to TRBJ2-7, with 8 bases that match TRBD1. Germline CDR1 is MNHEY and CDR2 is SMNVEV (reference sequence). Trimming took 6 bases from V and 6 from J; bases not matched to a gene: 10. This CDR3 is 14 amino acids long. CDR3 DNA: TGTGCCAGCAGGGTGGGACAGGCGAAGGGCGAGCAGTACTTC. Translated, it gives CASRVGQAKGEQYF.

The chain has TRBV18 and TRBJ2-7, with D hard to call. Trimming pared 3 bases from V and 4 bases from J, leaving 7 bases between. Germline values: CDR1 KGHSH, CDR2 LQKENI. The CDR3 spans 12 residues. This CDR3 reads CASSPAEYEQYF. The CDR3 bases are TGTGCCAGCTCACCCGCGGAGTACGAGCAGTACTTC.

The J gene is TRBJ1-2, the V gene TRBV19; the D gene is possibly TRBD1 (5 bases). The CDR3 totals 14 residues. CDR1 and CDR2 from the germline V gene are LNHDA and SQIVND (reference sequence). The CDR3 bases are TGTGCATCAGGCGAATTAGTAGGGGATCGTGGCTACACCTTC. As protein: CASGELVGDRGYTF.

The CDR3 nucleotides read TGCGCCAGCAGCCTCGACAGTCGTCCGTCTGAAGCTTTCTTT. It specifies CASSLDSRPSEAFF. The J gene is TRBJ1-1, the V gene TRBV10-2; D is possibly TRBD1 (5 bases). The germline V gene has CDR1 WSHSY and CDR2 SAAADI. The CDR3 has 14 amino acids. The V and J ends lost 6 bases and 6 bases respectively, with 17 bases between them.

This clone was detected ten times or more. The V and J genes are TRBV18 and TRBJ2-3, with D possibly TRBD1 on 7 matching bases. CDR3 length: 15 amino acids. The germline CDR1 and CDR2 sequences are KGHSH and LQKENI. Between the trimmed V and J ends, which lost 3 bases and 1 base, there was a span of 11 bases. CDR3 DNA sequence: TGTGCCAGCTCACCCCAGGGGGGCGGCACAGATACGCAGTATTTT. Its translation: CASSPQGGGTDTQYF.

The chain joins TRBV5-1 to TRBJ2-7; 8 bases align to TRBD1. CDR3 length equals 15 residues. Looked up from germline, CDR1 is SGHRS and CDR2 is YFSETQ. J was trimmed by 2 bases and V by 4 bases; bases with no gene match: 8. CDR3 nucleotide sequence: TGCGCCAGCAGCCCCTCGACAGGGGTTCCCTACGAGCAGTACTTC. This translates into CASSPSTGVPYEQYF.

The chain carries TRBV6-5 and TRBJ2-7, with 7 positions matching TRBD1. Germline trimming cut 5 bases from V and 2 bases from J; bases unmatched to any gene: 6. The CDR3 has 14 amino acids. Germline lookup yields CDR1 MNHEY and CDR2 SVGAGI. The CDR3: CASSLNRGPYEQYF. In DNA form, the CDR3 reads TGTGCCAGCAGTCTGAACAGGGGCCCCTACGAGCAGTACTTC.

The genes are TRBV6-2 or TRBV6-3 and TRBJ1-2; TRBD1 might be the D (5 bases). Trimming pared 2 bases from V and 5 bases from J, leaving 21 bases between. Germline lookup yields CDR1 MNHEY and CDR2 SVGEGT. This CDR3 has 17 residues. CDR3 DNA sequence: TGTGCCAGCAGTTACCGGGGGATACGGGACCGCTTTTATGGCTACACCTTC. Encoded protein: CASSYRGIRDRFYGYTF.

The chain combines TRBV5-1 with TRBJ2-7; D perhaps matches TRBD1 (6 bases). This CDR3 comprises 13 residues. With 5 bases removed from V and 3 bases from J, the gap between germline ends came to 12 bases. Germline V gives CDR1 SGHRS, CDR2 YFSETQ. The CDR3 protein is CASRRTANYEQYF. CDR3 sequence (DNA): TGCGCCAGCAGGCGGACAGCCAACTACGAGCAGTACTTC.

This rearrangement joins TRBV10-3 to TRBJ1-2; 10 nucleotides agree with TRBD1. Unmatched junction bases numbered 5, after V lost 2 bases and J lost 2 bases. The germline V gene has CDR1 ENHRY and CDR2 SYGVKD. There are 16 residues in the CDR3. CDR3 protein: CAISEHLGQGNYGYTF. DNA for the CDR3: TGTGCCATCAGTGAGCATCTGGGACAGGGGAACTATGGCTACACCTTC.

The chain is built from TRBV20-1 and TRBJ2-5; TRBD2 aligns across 9 bases. Germline loops: CDR1 DFQATT, CDR2 SNEGSKA (reference sequence). The CDR3 has 13 amino acids. The V segment lost 5 bases and the J segment 2 bases; nucleotides outside the gene matches: 3. The CDR3 DNA follows: TGCAGTGCTGGTGGACTAGCGCAAGAGACCCAGTACTTC. Translated, it gives CSAGGLAQETQYF.

The chain employs TRBV4-3 and TRBJ1-3; no definite D call. The V gene's germline CDR1 is LGHNA and CDR2 YSLEER. The CDR3 loop spans 15 amino acids. The V and J ends lost 0 bases and 4 bases respectively, with 10 bases between them. The CDR3: CASSQDSGIGNTIYF. In DNA form, the CDR3 reads TGCGCCAGCAGCCAAGATTCGGGGATCGGAAACACCATATATTTT.